The 31 T cell receptor beta chains in this list originate from one sample, sequenced in a study of blood T cell repertoires in COVID-19. Sequenced by immunoSEQ multiplex PCR; TCRdb stores in-frame clones only, minus some. This table holds approximately 360,000 clones, around 89% found once. The specimen was PBMCs or T cells enriched from blood (not recorded which). Receptor source: a young woman with acute COVID-19.

The genes are TRBV5-1 and TRBJ1-2, with D hard to call. The V end lost 0 bases, the J end lost 4 bases, and 10 bases lay between the germline ends. Germline CDR1 and CDR2: SGHRS and YFSETQ. The CDR3 spans 14 residues. The CDR3 is CASSLVSVTYGYTF. The CDR3 DNA reads TGCGCCAGCAGCTTGGTTTCGGTTACCTATGGCTACACCTTC.

The chain couples TRBV6-5 to TRBJ1-1, with 8 bases that match TRBD1. The germline gives CDR1 MNHEY, CDR2 SVGAGI. The V segment lost 5 bases and the J segment 10 bases; nucleotides outside the gene matches: 12. CDR3 length: 14 residues. CDR3 coding DNA: TGTGCCAGCAGTCAGCTTCAGGGGGCAAGGGGAGCTTTCTTT. This codes for CASSQLQGARGAFF.

This rearrangement joins TRBV5-5 to TRBJ2-7; 7 positions match TRBD2. CDR1 is SGHKS, CDR2 YYEKEE, per germline (reference sequence). The CDR3 totals 15 residues. J was trimmed by 2 bases and V by 4 bases; bases with no gene match: 9. The CDR3 here is CASSPTGGIPYEQYF. The DNA of the CDR3 is TGTGCCAGCAGCCCGACGGGGGGTATCCCCTACGAGCAGTACTTC.

J is TRBJ2-3 and V is TRBV7-9; D is unresolved. The germline CDR1 and CDR2 sequences are SEHNR and FQNEAQ (reference sequence). Deletions cut 5 bases from V and 3 bases from J, with 15 bases between. The CDR3 contains 15 residues. The CDR3 DNA sequence: TGTGCCAGCAGCCCCGGTCCGTCGGTGACAGATACGCAGTATTTT. Translated, it gives CASSPGPSVTDTQYF.

This clone was observed many times. The chain links TRBV25-1 to TRBJ1-6; TRBD1 agrees at 7 bases. There are 15 residues in the CDR3. Germline V gene sequence: CDR1 MGHDK, CDR2 SYGVNS. V shed 4 bases and J 8 bases; nucleotides not matched to a gene: 8. The CDR3 protein is CASSAGDSDHSPLHF. In DNA, the CDR3 is TGTGCCAGCAGTGCGGGGGACAGTGATCATTCACCCCTCCACTTT.

The chain employs TRBV21-1 and TRBJ1-5. TRBV21-1 is designated a pseudogene. The CDR3 is 20 residues long. CDR3 residues: CASSKRELRQEHFSNQPQHF. CDR3 sequence (DNA): TGTGCCAGCAGCAAGCGGGAGTTGCGTCAGGAGCATTTTAGCAATCAGCCCCAGCATTTT.

V and J are TRBV3-1 (or the pseudogene TRBV3-2) and TRBJ2-7, with a weak D call TRBD2 (6 bases). The V gene lost 1 base and the J gene lost 6 bases, with 13 bases spanning the gap. The V gene's germline CDR1 is LGHDT and CDR2 YNNKEL (reference sequence). There are 14 residues in the CDR3. CDR3 sequence reads: CASSQGIGGSEQYF. CDR3 DNA: TGTGCCAGCAGCCAAGGAATAGGAGGGTCCGAGCAGTACTTC.

The rearrangement links TRBV4-1 to TRBJ2-1; 8 nucleotides match TRBD1. Germline V gene lookup returns CDR1 MGHRA and CDR2 YSYEKL. J was trimmed by 15 bases and V by 4 bases; bases with no gene match: 5. The CDR3 contains 11 residues. DNA for the CDR3: TGCGCCAGCAGCCTGACAGGGGCCGTGTTCTTC. Translation: CASSLTGAVFF.

The chain uses TRBV5-1 and TRBJ1-1, with unresolved D. Trimming pared 0 bases from V and 1 base from J, leaving 4 bases between. The germline CDR1 and CDR2 sequences are SGHRS and YFSETQ. The CDR3 has 13 amino acids. DNA of the CDR3: TGCGCCAGCAGCTTGGTCCGGAACACTGAAGCTTTCTTT. Its translation: CASSLVRNTEAFF.

This clone was detected once. The rearrangement joins TRBV18 to TRBJ1-1; 8 positions match TRBD1. The CDR3 contains 14 residues. The V segment lost 4 bases and the J segment 3 bases; nucleotides outside the gene matches: 4. The V gene's germline CDR1 is KGHSH and CDR2 LQKENI. CDR3 DNA sequence: TGTGCCAGCTCACTACAGGGGGAGGACACTGAAGCTTTCTTT. Translated: CASSLQGEDTEAFF.

The chain uses TRBV19 and TRBJ1-6; 9 bases fit TRBD1. Germline V gives CDR1 LNHDA, CDR2 SQIVND (reference sequence). The CDR3 consists of 15 residues. Trimming took 4 bases from V and 8 from J; bases not matched to a gene: 6. CDR3 bases: TGTGCCAGTAGTAACCGGGACAGGGACCATTCACCCCTCCACTTT. It is translated as CASSNRDRDHSPLHF. The full variable domain, completed using reference TRBV19 and TRBJ1-6, is DGGITQSPKYLFRKEGQNVTLSCEQNLNHDAMYWYRQDPGQGLRLIYYSQIVNDFQKGDIAEGYSVSREKKESFPLTVTSAQKNPTAFYLCASSNRDRDHSPLHFGNGTRLTVT.

The chain recombines TRBV9 with TRBJ2-7; a weak D match, TRBD2 (5 bases). This CDR3 has 14 amino acids. Germline lookup yields CDR1 SGDLS and CDR2 YYNGEE. Trimming took off 4 bases at V and 2 bases at J, with 13 bases between the two ends. The CDR3 here is CASSPGLATYEQYF. The CDR3 DNA reads as TGTGCCAGCAGCCCCGGGCTAGCAACCTACGAGCAGTACTTC.

The CDR3 DNA follows: TGTGCCAGCAGCTTACCGGGGGGGGTTGAGCAGTTCTTC. Its protein is CASSLPGGVEQFF. The V and J genes are TRBV7-2 and TRBJ2-1; 8 bases are shared with TRBD2. Per the germline V gene, CDR1 is SGHTA and CDR2 is FQGNSA. Trimming removed 2 bases from V and 9 bases from J; junction bases left unmatched: 3. The CDR3 is made up of 13 amino acids.

The V call is TRBV4-3, the J call TRBJ1-2, with D maybe TRBD1 (6 bases). Germline V gene lookup returns CDR1 LGHNA and CDR2 YSLEER. Trimming took 8 bases from V and 2 from J, leaving 18 bases between them. This CDR3 contains 15 residues. This chain's CDR3 is CASGLTTGSNYGYTF. In DNA form, the CDR3 reads TGCGCCAGCGGGCTAACTACAGGGTCCAACTATGGCTACACCTTC.

This chain links TRBV28 with TRBJ1-6; a weak D match, TRBD1 (5 bases). Trimming removed 7 bases from V and 6 bases from J, with 10 bases in between. From germline, CDR1 is MDHEN and CDR2 SYDVKM. The CDR3 contains 13 residues. The CDR3 protein is CASNDRVNSPLHF. CDR3 DNA: TGTGCCAGCAACGACAGAGTTAATTCACCCCTCCACTTT.

The chain joins TRBV3-1 (or the pseudogene TRBV3-2) to TRBJ1-4; no firm D call. Germline V gene lookup returns CDR1 LGHDT and CDR2 YNNKEL (reference sequence). This CDR3 region has 12 residues. V was clipped by 1 base and J by 7 bases, with 4 bases between them. CDR3 in amino acids: CASSQAVEKLFF. CDR3 in DNA: TGTGCCAGCAGCCAAGCCGTTGAAAAACTGTTTTTT.

The chain recombines TRBV30 with TRBJ1-1; the D gene is possibly TRBD1 (5 bases). Between the trimmed V and J ends, which lost 3 bases and 4 bases, there was a span of 15 bases. Germline-derived CDR1 and CDR2 are GTSNPN and SVGIG (reference sequence). There are 14 residues in the CDR3. The CDR3 sequence is CAWSGGGGGTEAFF. The CDR3 DNA sequence: TGTGCCTGGAGCGGTGGGGGGGGTGGCACTGAAGCTTTCTTT.

The chain uses TRBV6-5 and TRBJ2-2, with TRBD2 identical over 8 bases. Germline CDR1 and CDR2: MNHEY and SVGAGI. J lost 2 bases, V lost 5 bases, and 4 bases had no gene match. The CDR3 is made up of 15 amino acids. Here the CDR3 DNA reads TGTGCCAGCAGTCGAGCGGGGGCTAACACCGGGGAGCTGTTTTTT. It specifies CASSRAGANTGELFF.

The rearrangement joins TRBV7-3 to TRBJ2-3; possible D gene TRBD2, 6 bases. This CDR3 contains 14 residues. Germline loops: CDR1 SGHTA, CDR2 FQGTGA. V was trimmed by 3 bases and J by 3 bases, leaving 10 bases between them. In DNA form, the CDR3 reads TGTGCCAGCAGCTTTTCAGGGAGGACAGATACGCAGTATTTT. Protein: CASSFSGRTDTQYF.

The rearrangement links TRBV9 to TRBJ1-2, with a possible D match to TRBD1 (5 bases). The CDR3 has 15 amino acids. V was shortened by 2 bases and J by 2 bases, with 13 bases between the two germline ends. Germline V CDR1 and CDR2: SGDLS, YYNGEE. The CDR3 DNA is TGTGCCAGCAGCGTCGGGGGAAGGGAAAACTATGGCTACACCTTC. Translating it yields CASSVGGRENYGYTF.

The chain couples TRBV6-5 to TRBJ1-1; D possibly corresponds to TRBD1 (6 bases). The CDR3 extends over 12 amino acids. Germline V gene lookup returns CDR1 MNHEY and CDR2 SVGAGI. Trimming stripped 7 bases from V and 3 bases from J, with 9 bases between. CDR3 amino acids: CASMRTDTEAFF. The CDR3 bases are TGTGCCAGCATGAGGACAGACACTGAAGCTTTCTTT.

The chain employs TRBV4-3 and TRBJ1-6; maybe TRBD1 (6 bases). Trimming cost V 3 bases and J 5 bases, with 14 bases left between them. The germline CDR1 and CDR2 sequences are LGHNA and YSLEER. The CDR3 loop spans 16 amino acids. The CDR3 loop reads CASSHHRVENNSPLHF. The CDR3 region has the DNA TGCGCCAGCAGCCACCACAGGGTCGAAAATAATTCACCCCTCCACTTT.

This clone was recorded only once. V usage is TRBV24-1 and J usage is TRBJ2-5; 12 nucleotides line up with TRBD1. V was pared by 3 bases and J by 5 bases, with 3 bases of the junction left unmatched. There are 15 residues in the CDR3. Germline V gene sequence: CDR1 KGHDR, CDR2 SFDVKD. CDR3 nucleotides: TGTGCCACCAGTGATGGGACAGGGGGCCGGGAGACCCAGTACTTC. Its translation: CATSDGTGGRETQYF.

The chain recombines TRBV23-1 with TRBJ2-7; 7 bases map to TRBD2. TRBV23-1 is reported as an ORF; its role is uncertain. V lost 0 bases and J lost 2; bases outside the gene matches: 10. The CDR3 loop spans 17 amino acids. CDR3 DNA sequence: TGCGCCAGCAGTCAATCGGTGGGGGGGTGGAGCCCCTACGAGCAGTACTTC. Protein sequence: CASSQSVGGWSPYEQYF.

V is TRBV7-2 and J is TRBJ2-1; maybe TRBD2 (7 bases). Trimming took 1 base from V and 3 from J, leaving 13 bases between them. Germline V gene sequence: CDR1 SGHTA, CDR2 FQGNSA. This CDR3 region has 16 residues. Written as DNA, the CDR3 is TGTGCCAGCAGCTTAGGCTCCGGGGGGCTCTACAATGAGCAGTTCTTC. Amino acids: CASSLGSGGLYNEQFF. The full variable domain, rest sourced from reference TRBV7-2 and TRBJ2-1, is GAGVSQSPSNKVTEKGKDVELRCDPISGHTALYWYRQSLGQGLEFLIYFQGNSAPDKSGLPSDRFSAERTGGSVSTLTIQRTQQEDSAVYLCASSLGSGGLYNEQFFGPGTRLTVL.

The chain uses TRBV9 and TRBJ2-1, with TRBD2 matching 9 bases. Germline V gene sequence: CDR1 SGDLS, CDR2 YYNGEE. CDR3 length: 17 residues. With V trimmed by 1 base and J by 7 bases, 12 bases remained unmatched. DNA of the CDR3: TGTGCCAGCAGCGTATTCTTTGGCGGGGGGGTTAATAATGAGCAGTTCTTC. Its protein product is CASSVFFGGGVNNEQFF. Together with reference TRBV9 and TRBJ2-1, the CDR3 gives the full variable domain: DSGVTQTPKHLITATGQRVTLRCSPRSGDLSVYWYQQSLDQGLQFLIQYYNGEERAKGNILERFSAQQFPDLHSELNLSSLELGDSALYFCASSVFFGGGVNNEQFFGPGTRLTVL.

This clone showed up just once. The chain has TRBV29-1 and TRBJ1-1; D uncertain. Germline CDR1 SQVTM, CDR2 ANQGSEA. V was cut by 5 bases and J by 1 base, with 11 bases left in between. CDR3 size: 13 residues. DNA of the CDR3: TGCAGCGTTCCGTCCCAGGCGAACACTGAAGCTTTCTTT. Translated, it gives CSVPSQANTEAFF.

The chain carries TRBV5-1 and TRBJ1-4, with 8 bases identical to TRBD1. This CDR3 has 14 amino acids. Trimming removed 4 bases from V and 8 bases from J; junction bases left unmatched: 7. CDR1 and CDR2 from the germline V gene are SGHRS and YFSETQ. The CDR3 is CASSTGQGREKLFF. In nucleotides, the CDR3 is TGCGCCAGCAGCACCGGACAGGGTAGGGAAAAACTGTTTTTT.

The chain combines TRBV7-9 with TRBJ1-1; 8 nucleotides match TRBD1. Germline loops: CDR1 SEHNR, CDR2 FQNEAQ (reference sequence). This CDR3 is built from 17 residues. Germline trimming cut 0 bases from V and 4 bases from J; bases unmatched to any gene: 10. CDR3 residues: CASSLAFWGQEATEAFF. The CDR3 bases are TGTGCCAGCAGCTTAGCGTTCTGGGGACAGGAGGCCACTGAAGCTTTCTTT. The full variable domain, rest sourced from reference TRBV7-9 and TRBJ1-1, is DTGVSQNPRHKITKRGQNVTFRCDPISEHNRLYWYRQTLGQGPEFLTYFQNEAQLEKSRLLSDRFSAERPKGSFSTLEIQRTEQGDSAMYLCASSLAFWGQEATEAFFGQGTRLTVV.

The genes are TRBV4-1 and TRBJ1-1; D unclear. Germline V gene data show CDR1 as MGHRA and CDR2 as YSYEKL. The CDR3 contains 15 residues. V lost 4 bases to trimming and J lost 4 bases, with 16 bases between them. In DNA, the CDR3 is TGCGCCAGCAGCCCACGTGGACTTATGGGCACTGAAGCTTTCTTT. It yields the protein CASSPRGLMGTEAFF.

This rearrangement joins TRBV27 to TRBJ2-5; D gene ambiguous. Per the germline V gene, CDR1 is MNHEY and CDR2 is SMNVEV (reference sequence). The V end was cut by 2 bases, the J end by 7 bases, with 17 bases between. CDR3 length equals 15 residues. In DNA form, the CDR3 reads TGTGCCAGCAGTTTAAGTTCCAGGTTAGGTGGGACCCAGTACTTC. Residues: CASSLSSRLGGTQYF.